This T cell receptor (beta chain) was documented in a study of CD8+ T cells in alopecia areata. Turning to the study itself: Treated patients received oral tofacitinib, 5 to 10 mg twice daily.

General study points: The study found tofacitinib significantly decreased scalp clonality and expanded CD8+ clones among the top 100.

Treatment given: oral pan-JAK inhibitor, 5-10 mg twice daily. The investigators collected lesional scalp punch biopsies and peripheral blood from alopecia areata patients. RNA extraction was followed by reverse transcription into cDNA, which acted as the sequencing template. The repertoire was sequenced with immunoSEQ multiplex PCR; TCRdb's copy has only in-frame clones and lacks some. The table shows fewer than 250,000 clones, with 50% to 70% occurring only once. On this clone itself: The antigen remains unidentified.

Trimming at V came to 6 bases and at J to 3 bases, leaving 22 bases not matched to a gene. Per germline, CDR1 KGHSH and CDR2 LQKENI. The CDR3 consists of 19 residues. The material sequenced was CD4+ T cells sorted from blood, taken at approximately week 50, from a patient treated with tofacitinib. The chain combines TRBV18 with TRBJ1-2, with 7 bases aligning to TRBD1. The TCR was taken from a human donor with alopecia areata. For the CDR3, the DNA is TGTGCCAGCTCTAATGTACAACCTACGGGACAGCAGATTTACTATGGCTACACCTTC. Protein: CASSNVQPTGQQIYYGYTF.